This T cell receptor (beta chain) was recorded in a study of cytomegalovirus exposure and HLA in healthy donors. Study results and caveats: One variant, a missense change in DCLRE1C, was linked in a later analysis to TCR beta V- and J-gene trimming. Most CMV-associated TCR beta chains appeared HLA-restricted in a later analysis.

PCR used 60 Vbeta primers and 13 Jbeta primers. Data came from immunoSEQ multiplex PCR; TCRdb stores just in-frame clones and leaves some out. The top ten clones hold about 1.5% of a sample with some 130,000 clones, around 63% of them seen once. CDR1 and CDR2 (germline): MGHRA, YSYEKL. V was clipped by 1 base and J by 5 bases; unmatched bases: 9. This CDR3 comprises 16 residues. As concerns this clone: Its antigen is still unknown.

Sample: PBMCs. The receptor's source is a human donor in good health. The genes are TRBV4-1 and TRBJ1-1, with TRBD1 matching 8 bases. This CDR3 reads CASSQGAGGLVTEAFF. CDR3 coding DNA: TGCGCCAGCAGCCAAGGGGCAGGGGGCTTGGTAACTGAAGCTTTCTTT.